This entry lists 11 T cell receptor beta chains sequenced from one sample in a study of blood T cell repertoires in COVID-19. TCRdb keeps only in-frame clones here, not all; method: immunoSEQ multiplex PCR. The sample carries hundreds of thousands of clones, roughly 86% recorded once. The source material was PBMCs or T cells enriched from blood (not recorded which). The receptors shown here come from a woman in her forties or fifties who had recovered from COVID-19.

The J gene is TRBJ2-2, the V gene TRBV27, with D perhaps TRBD2 (5 bases). The CDR3 has 15 residues. The ends were cut back, 2 bases at V and 5 bases at J, with 12 bases in the middle. CDR1 is MNHEY and CDR2 is SMNVEV in the germline V gene (reference sequence). The CDR3: CASSLTSSRTGELFF. CDR3 sequence (DNA): TGTGCCAGCAGTTTAACGTCTAGCAGGACCGGGGAGCTGTTTTTT.

V gene TRBV9 combines with J gene TRBJ2-6, with D possibly TRBD1 on 5 matching bases. V was shortened by 0 bases and J by 4 bases, with 8 bases between the two germline ends. Germline CDR1 SGDLS, CDR2 YYNGEE. This CDR3 is 15 amino acids long. The CDR3 protein is CASSVEGSGANVLTF. CDR3 coding DNA: TGTGCCAGCAGCGTAGAGGGGTCCGGGGCCAACGTCCTGACTTTC.

V and J are TRBV10-2 and TRBJ2-1; possible D gene TRBD1, 6 bases. The CDR3 is 15 amino acids. V shed 2 bases and J shed 7 bases, with 15 bases lying between them. Germline V gene lookup returns CDR1 WSHSY and CDR2 SAAADI. The CDR3 DNA reads TGCGCCAGCAGTGAGATATTGGGGGCGTCTAATGAGCAGTTCTTC. Translation: CASSEILGASNEQFF.

The chain is built from TRBV7-2 and TRBJ1-3; tentative D call: TRBD1 (5 bases). CDR1 and CDR2 (germline): SGHTA, FQGNSA. The CDR3 covers 18 residues. V was clipped by 5 bases and J by 0 bases, with 20 bases between them. For the CDR3, the DNA is TGTGCCAGCAGCCAACGGCCACGGGGGTATCTCTCTGGAAACACCATATATTTT. The encoded protein is CASSQRPRGYLSGNTIYF.

The gene calls are TRBV7-9 and TRBJ1-3; D gene uncertain. CDR3 size: 15 residues. Trimming left V 4 bases short and J 0 bases short, with 10 bases between. Germline values: CDR1 SEHNR, CDR2 FQNEAQ (reference sequence). CDR3 region: CASSYQAISGNTIYF. For the CDR3, the DNA is TGTGCCAGCAGCTACCAGGCAATCTCTGGAAACACCATATATTTT.

The gene calls are TRBV19 and TRBJ1-1; TRBD1 might be the D (6 bases). In germline, CDR1 is LNHDA, CDR2 SQIVND (reference sequence). Deletions cut 7 bases from V and 5 bases from J, with 17 bases between. CDR3 length: 14 residues. The CDR3 DNA reads as TGTGCCAGTATGGGACGACAGGCAAGGACTGAAGCTTTCTTT. It is translated as CASMGRQARTEAFF.

The CDR3 sequence is CASSKALPSQTGMVSGYTF. CDR3 nucleotides: TGTGCCAGCAGCAAAGCCCTACCCTCCCAGACAGGGATGGTATCTGGCTACACCTTC. This chain joins TRBV21-1 and TRBJ1-2; the DNA was not used to check the table's D call, TRBD1. TRBV21-1 represents a pseudogene. This CDR3 contains 19 residues.

The genes are TRBV5-4 and TRBJ2-3, with D maybe TRBD1 (5 bases). This CDR3 is 16 amino acids long. Germline CDR1 and CDR2: SGHNT and YYREEE (reference sequence). V lost 0 bases to trimming and J lost 2 bases, with 13 bases between them. CDR3 sequence: CASSLGKGSDTDTQYF. The CDR3 coding sequence is TGTGCCAGCAGCTTGGGCAAGGGGTCCGACACAGATACGCAGTATTTT.

The rearrangement joins TRBV30 to TRBJ2-2, with a tentative D call TRBD1 (6 bases). The CDR3 sequence is 14 residues long. The germline V gene has CDR1 GTSNPN and CDR2 SVGIG (reference sequence). V was shortened by 4 bases and J by 5 bases, with 14 bases between the two germline ends. CDR3 bases: TGTGCCTGGACCTCGCAGGGACAAACCGGGGAGCTGTTTTTT. It specifies CAWTSQGQTGELFF.

This sequence joins TRBV2 and TRBJ2-7; no definite D call. With 6 bases removed from V and 4 bases from J, the gap between germline ends came to 10 bases. The CDR3 has 12 amino acids. The germline CDR1 and CDR2 sequences are SNHLY and FYNNEI. The DNA for the CDR3 is TGTGCCAGCAGCGCCCGAGTATACGAGCAGTACTTC. This codes for CASSARVYEQYF. Combining the CDR3 with reference TRBV2 and TRBJ2-7 gives the whole variable domain EPEVTQTPSHQVTQMGQEVILRCVPISNHLYFYWYRQILGQKVEFLVSFYNNEISEKSEIFDDQFSVERPDGSNFTLKIRSTKLEDSAMYFCASSARVYEQYFGPGTRLTVT.

This chain uses TRBV28 with TRBJ2-1; the D gene is possibly TRBD1 (6 bases). The CDR3 is made up of 15 amino acids. CDR1 MDHEN and CDR2 SYDVKM come from the germline V gene. With 6 bases removed from V and 2 bases from J, the gap between germline ends came to 14 bases. The DNA of the CDR3 is TGTGCCAGCAGCCCAGGCAGGGGAACCTACAATGAGCAGTTCTTC. This encodes CASSPGRGTYNEQFF.